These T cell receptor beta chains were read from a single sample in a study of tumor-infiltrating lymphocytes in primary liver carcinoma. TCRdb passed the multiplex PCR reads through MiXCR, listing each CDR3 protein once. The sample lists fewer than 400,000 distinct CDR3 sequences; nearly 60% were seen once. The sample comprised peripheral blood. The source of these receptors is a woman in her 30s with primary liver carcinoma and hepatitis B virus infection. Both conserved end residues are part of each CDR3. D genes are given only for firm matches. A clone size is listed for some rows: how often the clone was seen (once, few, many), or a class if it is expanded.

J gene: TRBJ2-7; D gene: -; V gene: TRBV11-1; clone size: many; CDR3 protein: CASSLGPTYEQYF
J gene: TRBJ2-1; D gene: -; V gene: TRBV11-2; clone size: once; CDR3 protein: CASSLGNGAYSEQFF
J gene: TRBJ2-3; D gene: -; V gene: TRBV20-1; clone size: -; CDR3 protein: CSARELGRTDTQYF
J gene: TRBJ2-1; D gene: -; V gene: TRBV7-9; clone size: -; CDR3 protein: CASSHSSSYNEQFF
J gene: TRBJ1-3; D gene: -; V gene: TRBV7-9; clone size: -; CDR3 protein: CASSPQGAISENTIYF
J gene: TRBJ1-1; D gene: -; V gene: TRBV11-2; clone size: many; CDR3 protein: CASSAMGGLTEAFF
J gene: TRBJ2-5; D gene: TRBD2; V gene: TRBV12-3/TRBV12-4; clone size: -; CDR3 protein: CASSLASGRSETQYF
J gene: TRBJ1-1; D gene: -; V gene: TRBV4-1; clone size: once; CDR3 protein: CASDHPLNTEAFF
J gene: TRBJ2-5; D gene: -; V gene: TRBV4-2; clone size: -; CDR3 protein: CANSQAREETQYF
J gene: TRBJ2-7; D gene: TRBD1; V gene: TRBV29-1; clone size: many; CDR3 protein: CSVEASGTVSYEQYF
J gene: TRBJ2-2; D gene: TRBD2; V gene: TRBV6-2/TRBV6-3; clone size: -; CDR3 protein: CASRTLGGANTGELFF
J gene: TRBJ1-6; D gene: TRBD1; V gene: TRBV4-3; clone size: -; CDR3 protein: CASSPGQTLSHRDSPLHF
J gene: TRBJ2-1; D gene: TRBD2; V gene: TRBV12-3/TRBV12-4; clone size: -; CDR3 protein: CANSRRASGSYNEQFF
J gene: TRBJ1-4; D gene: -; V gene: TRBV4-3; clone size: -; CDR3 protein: CASSQEGAVAEELFF
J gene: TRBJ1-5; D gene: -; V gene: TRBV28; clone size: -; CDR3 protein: CASSLGQGYRQPQHF
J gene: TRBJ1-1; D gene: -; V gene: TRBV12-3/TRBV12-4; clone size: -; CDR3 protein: CARINTEAFF
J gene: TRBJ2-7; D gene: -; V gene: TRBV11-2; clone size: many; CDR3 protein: CASSFSGSYEQYF
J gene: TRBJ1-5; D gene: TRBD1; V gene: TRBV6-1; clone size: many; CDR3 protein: CASSEARGRGNQPQHF
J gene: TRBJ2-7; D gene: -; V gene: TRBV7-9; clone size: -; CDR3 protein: CARSLFGRGASYEQYF
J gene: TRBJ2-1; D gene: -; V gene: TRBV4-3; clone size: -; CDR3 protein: CTSSQDWRTIYNEQFF
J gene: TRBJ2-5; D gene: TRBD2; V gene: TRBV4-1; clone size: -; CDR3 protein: CASTQDPPTSGRAWWQETQYF
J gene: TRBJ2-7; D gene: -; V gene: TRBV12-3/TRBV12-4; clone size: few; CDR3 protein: CASSTRRYEQYF
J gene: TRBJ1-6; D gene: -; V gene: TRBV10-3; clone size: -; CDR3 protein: CAISEGGAPLHF
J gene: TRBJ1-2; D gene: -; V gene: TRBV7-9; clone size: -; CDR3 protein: CASSRNRLDGYTF
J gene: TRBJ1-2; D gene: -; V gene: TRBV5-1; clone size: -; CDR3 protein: CASSLSLGDGYTF
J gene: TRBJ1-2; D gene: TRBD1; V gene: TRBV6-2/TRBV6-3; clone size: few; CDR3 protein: CASSLRRDRWAHGYTF
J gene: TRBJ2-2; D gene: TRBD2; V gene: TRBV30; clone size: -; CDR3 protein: CARGLAGGLNGELFF
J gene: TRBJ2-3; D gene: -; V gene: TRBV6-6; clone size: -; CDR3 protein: CVSSYDLSTDTQYF
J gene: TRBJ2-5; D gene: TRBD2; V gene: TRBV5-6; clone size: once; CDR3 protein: CASSRTSRETQCF
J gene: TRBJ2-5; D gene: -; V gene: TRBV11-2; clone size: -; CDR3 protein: CASSPPWTQVGKETQYF
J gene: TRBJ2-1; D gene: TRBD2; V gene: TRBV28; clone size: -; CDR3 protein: CASIGRDAYNEQFF
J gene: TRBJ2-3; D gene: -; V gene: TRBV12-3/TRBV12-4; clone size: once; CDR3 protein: CASRELTTDMQYF
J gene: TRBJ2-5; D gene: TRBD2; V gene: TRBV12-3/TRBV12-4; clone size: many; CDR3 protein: CASSLPTGGKTQYF
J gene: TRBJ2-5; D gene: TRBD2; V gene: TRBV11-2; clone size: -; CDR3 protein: CTSSLPSGRQETQYF
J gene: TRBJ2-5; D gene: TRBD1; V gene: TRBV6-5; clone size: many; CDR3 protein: CASSPQGWRTGVSQYF
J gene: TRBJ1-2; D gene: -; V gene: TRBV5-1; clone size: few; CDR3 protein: CASSLHGLGGAGYGYTF
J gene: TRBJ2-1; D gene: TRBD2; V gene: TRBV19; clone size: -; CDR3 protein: CASSLASGRGFNEQFF
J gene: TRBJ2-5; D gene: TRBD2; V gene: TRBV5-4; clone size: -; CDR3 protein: CASSSSSGLKETQYF
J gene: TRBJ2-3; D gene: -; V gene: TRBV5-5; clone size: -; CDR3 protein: CASTIGLGAVRIGTDTQYF
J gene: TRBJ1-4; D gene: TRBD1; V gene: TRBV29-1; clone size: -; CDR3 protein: CSVEAGMGQGEKLLF
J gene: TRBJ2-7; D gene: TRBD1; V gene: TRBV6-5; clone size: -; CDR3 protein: CASNYSKGGNPYEQYF
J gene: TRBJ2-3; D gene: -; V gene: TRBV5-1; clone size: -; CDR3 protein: CASSLVAASADTQYF
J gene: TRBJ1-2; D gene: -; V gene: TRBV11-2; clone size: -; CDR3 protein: CASRPIVRPLF
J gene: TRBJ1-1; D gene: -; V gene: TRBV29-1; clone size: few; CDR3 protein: CSVEYPGRGQAFF
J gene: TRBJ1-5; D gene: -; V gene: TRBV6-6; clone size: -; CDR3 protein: CAGTPEGGYYQPQHF
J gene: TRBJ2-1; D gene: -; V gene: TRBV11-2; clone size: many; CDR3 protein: CASSLDYRADNEQFF
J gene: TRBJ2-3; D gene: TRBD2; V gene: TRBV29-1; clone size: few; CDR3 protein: CSVASGNTDTQYF
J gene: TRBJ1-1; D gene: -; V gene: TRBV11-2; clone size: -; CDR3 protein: CASNLARGTEAFF
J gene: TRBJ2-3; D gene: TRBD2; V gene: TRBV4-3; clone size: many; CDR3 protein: CASSPLIAGGGTDTQYF
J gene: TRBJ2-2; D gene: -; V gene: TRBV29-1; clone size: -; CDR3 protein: CSVEENTGELLF
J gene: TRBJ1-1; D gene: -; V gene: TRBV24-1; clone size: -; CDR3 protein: CATSDLGGTEAFF
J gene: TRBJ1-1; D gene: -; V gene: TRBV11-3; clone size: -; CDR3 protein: CASSLGVTGSSEAFF
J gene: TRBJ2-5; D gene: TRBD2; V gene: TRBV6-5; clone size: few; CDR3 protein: CASRKQLGGLGLAGNLGETQYF
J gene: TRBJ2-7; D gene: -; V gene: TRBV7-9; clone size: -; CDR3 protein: CASSPREVGSSYEQYF
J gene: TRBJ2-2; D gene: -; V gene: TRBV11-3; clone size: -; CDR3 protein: CASSQGMTEELFF
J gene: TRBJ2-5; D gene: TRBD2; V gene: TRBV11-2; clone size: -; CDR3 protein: CASNPLTSGSLKTQYF
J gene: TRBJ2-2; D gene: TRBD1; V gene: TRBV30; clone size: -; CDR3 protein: CACPGQLNTGEQFF
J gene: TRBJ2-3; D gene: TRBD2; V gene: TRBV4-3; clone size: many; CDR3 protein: CASSQETSASQYF
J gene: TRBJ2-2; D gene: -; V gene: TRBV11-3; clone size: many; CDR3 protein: CASSQGRNTGELFF